The TCR beta chain described here comes from a study of blood T cell repertoires in COVID-19. Sequencing was performed with immunoSEQ multiplex PCR; in TCRdb, only in-frame clones are kept and a portion is missing. This sample has about 150,000 clones; around 89% occur once, and the top ten carry roughly 13%. This CDR3 spans 13 amino acids. Trimming cost V 5 bases and J 2 bases, with 7 bases left between them. Germline V gene sequence: CDR1 MDHEN, CDR2 SYDVKM. This sequence originates from a man between 18 and 35 years old with COVID-19, enrolled during active disease. The sample taken for sequencing was peripheral blood. This chain joins TRBV28 and TRBJ2-1, with D unclear. The CDR3, as DNA: TGTGCCAGCAGTCTACCCCCCTACAATGAGCAGTTCTTC. It specifies CASSLPPYNEQFF.